The 2 T cell receptor beta chains below all came from one sample that was sequenced in a study of cytomegalovirus exposure and HLA in healthy donors. Primers included in the PCR were 60 Vbeta and 13 Jbeta primers. Data came from immunoSEQ multiplex PCR; TCRdb stores just in-frame clones and leaves some out. The data hold 100,000 to 120,000 clones, with over 9.5% observed a single time. Sequencing was done on a sample of PBMCs. These receptors were collected from a man in his forties or fifties in good health and CMV-seropositive.

This clone occurred a few times. V gene TRBV5-1 combines with J gene TRBJ2-7; D is perhaps TRBD1 (6 bases). CDR3 length equals 14 residues. Germline values: CDR1 SGHRS, CDR2 YFSETQ. Trimming cost V 4 bases and J 3 bases, with 14 bases left between them. The CDR3 is CASSPRDTYYEQYF. The DNA for the CDR3 is TGCGCCAGCAGCCCCCGGGACACCTACTACGAGCAGTACTTC. The full variable domain, its missing parts supplied by reference TRBV5-1 and TRBJ2-7, is KAGVTQTPRYLIKTRGQQVTLSCSPISGHRSVSWYQQTPGQGLQFLFEYFSETQRNKGNFPGRFSGRQFSNSRSEMNVSTLELGDSALYLCASSPRDTYYEQYFGPGTRLTVT.

V gene TRBV2 combines with J gene TRBJ1-2; a weak D match, TRBD1 (6 bases). Germline CDR1 and CDR2: SNHLY and FYNNEI. The CDR3 is made up of 16 amino acids. V was shortened by 4 bases and J by 8 bases, with 23 bases between the two germline ends. The CDR3 DNA follows: TGTGCCAGCAGTGCAGGGGCCTACAACCGGATCAGGGGCTACACCTTC. As protein: CASSAGAYNRIRGYTF. Full variable domain (remainder filled in from reference TRBV2 and TRBJ1-2): EPEVTQTPSHQVTQMGQEVILRCVPISNHLYFYWYRQILGQKVEFLVSFYNNEISEKSEIFDDQFSVERPDGSNFTLKIRSTKLEDSAMYFCASSAGAYNRIRGYTFGSGTRLTVV.